Given below is one T cell receptor beta chain in context. Its specific antigen is unknown. One base away there is no much larger clone; base qualities are not given. The trial excluded patients who had a history of autoimmune disease or who were on systemic immunosuppression. Peripheral blood for TCR sequencing was collected from all dose cohorts at baseline, on cycle 4 day 1, and on cycle 7 day 1. The samples were drawn from a first-in-human, open-label, multicenter phase I dose-escalation trial of ivuxolimab. The trial enrolled adults with locally advanced or metastatic head and neck squamous cell, hepatocellular, melanoma or renal cell carcinoma. Before TCR sequencing, CD4+ and CD8+ T cells were separately sorted from peripheral blood. The data belong to a study of OX40 agonist ivuxolimab in advanced cancers. About the study as a whole: Ivuxolimab, which targeted the costimulatory receptor OX40 (CD134), was an agonistic, fully human IgG2 monoclonal antibody. Intravenous ivuxolimab was administered to patients every 2 weeks at six dose levels: 0.01, 0.1, 0.3, 1.5, 3 and 10 mg/kg. Of the 50 to 55 dose-escalation patients, hepatocellular carcinoma was present in around 20, melanoma in approximately 15, renal cell carcinoma in 9 and head and neck cancer in 9. A male proportion of about 79% and a mean age of approximately 62 years, ranging from roughly 23 to 85, were recorded for the dose-escalation cohort. Patients were allowed to have had prior anti-PD-1, anti-PD-L1 or anti-CTLA-4 therapy, and around 37% of the dose-escalation patients had previously received checkpoint inhibitors. Partial responses occurred in three dose-escalation patients, of whom one had hepatocellular carcinoma and two had cutaneous melanoma. Peripheral TCRbeta sequencing aimed to test whether ivuxolimab altered TCR sequence diversity and caused clonal T-cell expansion. The paper reports the monotherapy dose-escalation portion (N of about 56 patients) of the phase I ivuxolimab trial. Broad study findings and their caveats: Which antigens the clonally expanded peripheral T cells were specific for was not determined. Partial responders in the 0.1-3.0 mg/kg groups had among the lowest normalized peripheral clonal expansion, especially among CD8+ T cells. Low levels of normalized T-cell clonal expansion were also seen in some nonresponding patients. Clonal expansion of both CD4+ and CD8+ blood T cells was observed from baseline to week 6 at doses 0.1 to 3.0 mg/kg. After ivuxolimab, expanded clones were on average more numerous among CD8+ T cells than among CD4+ T cells.

For sequencing of the TCRbeta CDR3 region, genomic DNA was extracted from the sorted cells. The immunoSEQ Assay was used to sequence the TCRbeta CDR3 regions. TCRdb limited this immuneACCESS table to in-frame rearrangements with V and J called. A share of clones is missing; checked studies link under half to unresolved V genes, and the rest is unexplained. This sample is represented by roughly 81,000 clones; 80% to 90% of them were singletons. The top ten clonotypes cover less than 6% of the sample. The V end loses 5 bases and the J end loses 5 bases, and a stretch of 12 bases separates them. The germline V gene (reference sequence) gives CDR1 as LNHDA and CDR2 as SQIVND. Including the terminal cysteine and phenylalanine, the CDR3 comprises 13 residues. Only the CDR3 DNA stays, 39 bases, in frame from base 1.

This sequence was found in an adult with an advanced solid tumor such as melanoma, head and neck, liver or kidney cancer. Sequenced material: CD4+ or CD8+ T cells sorted from blood, taken in a trial of the OX40 agonist ivuxolimab. The sequence is built from TRBV19 and TRBJ1-1, with a tentative D gene TRBD1 over 5 matching bases. The nucleotide sequence is given as TGTGCCAGTAGTGCCGGGACTAGAACTGAAGCTTTCTTT. It encodes CASSAGTRTEAFF.